This TCR beta chain was sequenced during a study of blood T cells in healthy people across ages. Worth noting for this clonotype: Its cognate antigen is unknown.

Points from the study as a whole: Changes seen in expanded clonotypes were possibly confounded by donor CMV status left unknown. While age rose, TCR beta diversity per million T cells dropped in a roughly linear way.

A second PCR, run for 7 to 11 cycles, used a sample-barcoded 5' primer plus a J-beta primer mix. TCRdb re-derived calls from the 5' RACE reads in MiXCR, one entry per CDR3 protein. The sample lists approximately 2,000,000 distinct CDR3 sequences, roughly two fifths occurring once. Germline CDR1 and CDR2: SGDLS and YYNGEE. The V gene lost 1 base and the J gene lost 2 bases, with 10 bases spanning the gap. The CDR3 sequence is 14 residues long. Sequenced material: blood. V gene TRBV9 combines with J gene TRBJ2-7; TRBD1 might be the D (5 bases). The source is a human donor in good health. CDR3 sequence (DNA): TGTGCCAGCAGCGTAACGGCCAGGGCCTACGAGCAGTACTTC. This encodes CASSVTARAYEQYF.